This T cell receptor beta chain was identified during a study of cytomegalovirus exposure and HLA in healthy donors. Amplification used 60 Vbeta primers and 13 Jbeta primers. Repertoires were generated with immunoSEQ multiplex PCR, while TCRdb's copy carries only in-frame clones and drops some. The sample contains 150,000 to 200,000 clones, 78% of which appear only once. Germline loops: CDR1 SNHLY, CDR2 FYNNEI. V lost 6 bases and J lost 2, with 4 bases in between. The CDR3 consists of 11 residues. V is TRBV2 and J is TRBJ2-5; no clear D gene. This receptor was taken from a woman aged 30 to 39 in good health and CMV-seropositive. Sequencing was carried out using PBMCs. The CDR3 DNA reads TGTGCCAGCAGCTCGCAAGAGACCCAGTACTTC. Translation: CASSSQETQYF.